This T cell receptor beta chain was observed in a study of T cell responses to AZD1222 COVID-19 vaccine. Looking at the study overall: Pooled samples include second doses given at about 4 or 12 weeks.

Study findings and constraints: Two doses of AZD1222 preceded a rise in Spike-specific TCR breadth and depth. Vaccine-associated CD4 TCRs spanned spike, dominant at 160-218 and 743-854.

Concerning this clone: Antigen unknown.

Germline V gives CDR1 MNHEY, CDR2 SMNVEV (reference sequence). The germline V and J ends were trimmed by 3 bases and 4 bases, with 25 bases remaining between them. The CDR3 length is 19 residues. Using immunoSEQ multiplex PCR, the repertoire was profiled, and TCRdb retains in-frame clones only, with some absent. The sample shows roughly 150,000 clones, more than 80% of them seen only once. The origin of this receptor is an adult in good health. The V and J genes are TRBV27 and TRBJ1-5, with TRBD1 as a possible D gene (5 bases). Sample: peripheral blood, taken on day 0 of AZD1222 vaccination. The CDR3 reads CASSFRGAGTAEPNQPQHF. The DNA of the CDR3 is TGTGCCAGCAGTTTCCGGGGCGCGGGGACCGCGGAACCTAATCAGCCCCAGCATTTT.